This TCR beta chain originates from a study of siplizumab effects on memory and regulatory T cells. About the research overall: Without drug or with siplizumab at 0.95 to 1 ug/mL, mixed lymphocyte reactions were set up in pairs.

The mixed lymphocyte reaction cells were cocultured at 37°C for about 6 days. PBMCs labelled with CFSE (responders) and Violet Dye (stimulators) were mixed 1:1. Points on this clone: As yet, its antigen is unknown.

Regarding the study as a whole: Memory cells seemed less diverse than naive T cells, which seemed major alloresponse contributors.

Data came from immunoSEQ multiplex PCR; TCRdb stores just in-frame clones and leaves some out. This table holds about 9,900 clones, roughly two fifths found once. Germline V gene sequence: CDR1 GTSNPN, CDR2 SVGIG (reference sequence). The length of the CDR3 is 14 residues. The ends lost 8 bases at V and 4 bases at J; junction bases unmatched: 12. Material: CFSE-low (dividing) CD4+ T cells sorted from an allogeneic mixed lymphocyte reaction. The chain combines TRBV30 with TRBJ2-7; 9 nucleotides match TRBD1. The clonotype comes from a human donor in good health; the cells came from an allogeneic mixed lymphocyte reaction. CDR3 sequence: CARGAGTGPYEQYF. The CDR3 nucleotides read TGTGCCAGGGGGGCCGGGACAGGGCCATACGAGCAGTACTTC.